What follows are 22 T cell receptor beta chains derived from one specimen sequenced in a study of cytomegalovirus exposure and HLA in healthy donors. Amplification used 60 Vbeta primers and 13 Jbeta primers. TCRdb's copy holds only in-frame clones and misses some; the assay was immunoSEQ multiplex PCR. The top ten clones hold 6% to 8.5% of a sample with over 150,000 clones, about 76% of them seen once. Sequenced material: PBMCs. The receptor source for this set is a man aged 25-45 years in good health and CMV-seropositive.

The J gene is TRBJ2-1, the V gene TRBV7-3; possible D gene TRBD2, 6 bases. The V gene's germline CDR1 is SGHTA and CDR2 FQGTGA. V gave up 8 bases and J gave up 2 bases, with 13 bases separating them. This CDR3 has 14 residues. DNA of the CDR3: TGTGCCAGCGGGGGTGGCGGGGCCTACAATGAGCAGTTCTTC. The encoded protein is CASGGGGAYNEQFF.

The chain carries TRBV30 and TRBJ1-5; D might be TRBD1 (6 bases). The CDR3 runs to 14 residues. Germline values: CDR1 GTSNPN, CDR2 SVGIG (reference sequence). Trimming shortened V by 0 bases and J by 2 bases, and 8 bases separated the two germline ends. As DNA, the CDR3 is TGTGCCTGGAGTGTAAAGGGGGGCAATCAGCCCCAGCATTTT. Protein: CAWSVKGGNQPQHF.

This chain links TRBV14 with TRBJ1-6; 9 nucleotides line up with TRBD1. This CDR3 has 14 amino acids. CDR1 and CDR2 (germline): SGHDN, FVKESK. Trimming removed 4 bases from V and 7 bases from J; junction bases left unmatched: 2. CDR3 nucleotides: TGTGCCAGCAGCCGCGACAGGGGGAATTCACCCCTCCACTTT. The encoded protein is CASSRDRGNSPLHF.

The CDR3 DNA reads TGTGCCAGCAGTGAACCCAGGGGGGAGAGGGAGCAGTACTTC. Translation gives CASSEPRGEREQYF. The chain carries TRBV25-1 and TRBJ2-7; the D gene is possibly TRBD1 (7 bases). V dropped 2 bases and J dropped 7 bases, with 15 bases sitting between them. In germline, CDR1 is MGHDK, CDR2 SYGVNS. This CDR3 has 14 residues.

V usage is TRBV28 and J usage is TRBJ2-7; 10 bases are shared with TRBD2. V lost 9 bases, J lost 7 bases, and 15 bases stayed unmatched. Germline V gene lookup returns CDR1 MDHEN and CDR2 SYDVKM. The CDR3 has 15 residues. The CDR3 sequence is CASSLPASGRGEQYF. The CDR3 nucleotides are TGTGCCAGTTCCCTTCCGGCTAGCGGGAGAGGGGAGCAGTACTTC.

This clone was observed a handful of times. This chain joins TRBV9 and TRBJ2-3; D is unclear. The CDR3 runs 11 residues. The germline gives CDR1 SGDLS, CDR2 YYNGEE. V lost 3 bases and J lost 5, with 4 bases in between. In nucleotides, the CDR3 is TGTGCCAGCAGCGGAGTAGATACGCAGTATTTT. It codes for CASSGVDTQYF.

This chain joins TRBV4-2 and TRBJ2-1; 9 nucleotides agree with TRBD2. The germline gives CDR1 LGHNA, CDR2 YNFKEQ. Unmatched junction bases numbered 10, after V lost 1 base and J lost 15 bases. The CDR3 spans 14 residues. The CDR3 loop reads CASSQGSGTSHPFF. Written as DNA, the CDR3 is TGTGCCAGCAGCCAAGGAAGCGGGACTAGCCATCCGTTCTTC.

This rearrangement joins TRBV7-9 to TRBJ1-4; TRBD1 is a possible D gene (6 bases). Germline V gives CDR1 SEHNR, CDR2 FQNEAQ (reference sequence). This CDR3 is 16 amino acids long. The V and J ends lost 5 bases and 8 bases respectively, with 21 bases between them. The CDR3, as DNA: TGTGCCAGCAGCGTACAGGGTGGTGGAATAAGGGAAAAACTGTTTTTT. Protein sequence: CASSVQGGGIREKLFF.

J is TRBJ2-1 and V is TRBV2, with 8 bases that match TRBD2. The CDR3 consists of 16 residues. CDR1 SNHLY and CDR2 FYNNEI come from the germline V gene. J lost 3 bases, V lost 5 bases, and 9 bases had no gene match. The CDR3 sequence: CASSRGGAEGYNEQFF. In nucleotides, the CDR3 is TGTGCCAGCAGTCGGGGGGGCGCGGAGGGCTACAATGAGCAGTTCTTC. The variable domain in full, completed from reference TRBV2 and TRBJ2-1, reads EPEVTQTPSHQVTQMGQEVILRCVPISNHLYFYWYRQILGQKVEFLVSFYNNEISEKSEIFDDQFSVERPDGSNFTLKIRSTKLEDSAMYFCASSRGGAEGYNEQFFGPGTRLTVL.

The chain combines TRBV6-6 with TRBJ1-6; 10 positions match TRBD1. Per the germline V gene, CDR1 is MNHNY and CDR2 is SVGAGI (reference sequence). This CDR3 contains 16 residues. V lost 6 bases and J lost 7; bases outside the gene matches: 9. CDR3 loop: CASSQTSGQGNSPLHF. The CDR3 region has the DNA TGTGCCAGCAGCCAAACTTCGGGACAGGGGAATTCACCCCTCCACTTT.

The chain joins TRBV7-3 to TRBJ1-2; 9 bases match TRBD1. This CDR3 has 14 amino acids. Trimming removed 4 bases from V and 8 bases from J; junction bases left unmatched: 8. Germline values: CDR1 SGHTA, CDR2 FQGTGA. The CDR3 reads CASSSTGGKTGYTF. CDR3 bases: TGTGCCAGCAGCTCCACAGGGGGCAAAACGGGCTACACCTTC.

The chain joins TRBV5-1 to TRBJ1-1; 9 bases map to TRBD1. The germline V gene has CDR1 SGHRS and CDR2 YFSETQ. With 4 bases clipped from V and 3 bases from J, the junction kept 4 bases outside the gene matches. The CDR3 has 14 residues. The CDR3 loop reads CASSKRQGDTEAFF. The CDR3 region has the DNA TGCGCCAGCAGCAAAAGACAGGGGGACACTGAAGCTTTCTTT.

This sequence joins TRBV7-9 and TRBJ2-5; the D gene is possibly TRBD2 (6 bases). Germline V gene sequence: CDR1 SEHNR, CDR2 FQNEAQ (reference sequence). V lost 2 bases to trimming and J lost 5 bases, with 15 bases between them. This CDR3 region has 15 residues. In DNA form, the CDR3 reads TGTGCCAGCAGCTTAATGGTCGGGAGTTTGGAGACCCAGTACTTC. It is translated as CASSLMVGSLETQYF.

V usage is TRBV25-1 and J usage is TRBJ1-3; TRBD1 is a possible D gene (6 bases). The V gene's germline CDR1 is MGHDK and CDR2 SYGVNS. Trimming stripped 8 bases from V and 8 bases from J, with 16 bases between. The CDR3 sequence is 13 residues long. CDR3 in amino acids: CASLASGEYTIYF. DNA for the CDR3: TGTGCCAGCCTAGCCTCAGGGGAGTACACCATATATTTT.

The rearrangement joins TRBV9 to TRBJ1-1; D uncertain. The germline V and J ends were trimmed by 3 bases and 1 base, with 7 bases remaining between them. This CDR3 region has 13 residues. Per germline, CDR1 SGDLS and CDR2 YYNGEE. This chain's CDR3 is CASSALPNTEAFF. For the CDR3, the DNA is TGTGCCAGCAGCGCCCTCCCGAACACTGAAGCTTTCTTT.

DNA for the CDR3: TGTGCCAGCAGTCCGGACAGGGAGTCCCACAATGAGCAGTTCTTC. Translated: CASSPDRESHNEQFF. This sequence joins TRBV27 and TRBJ2-1; 8 bases are a match to TRBD1. CDR3 length: 15 residues. Trimming removed 5 bases from V and 5 bases from J; junction bases left unmatched: 8. The germline CDR1 and CDR2 sequences are MNHEY and SMNVEV (reference sequence).

With respect to this clone: Other DNA sequences of this sample code for an identical CDR3. The rearrangement uses TRBV6-5 and TRBJ2-3, with TRBD1 matching over 9 bases. In germline, CDR1 is MNHEY, CDR2 SVGAGI. There are 14 residues in the CDR3. After removal of 6 bases from V and 6 bases from J, the junction contained 7 bases not matched to a gene. In DNA, the CDR3 is TGTGCCAGCAGAGCGGGACAGGGTACTGATACGCAGTATTTT. It yields the protein CASRAGQGTDTQYF.

The rearrangement links TRBV28 to TRBJ1-4; D possibly corresponds to TRBD1 (6 bases). V was cut by 5 bases and J by 8 bases, with 18 bases left in between. The CDR3 covers 15 residues. Germline V gene lookup returns CDR1 MDHEN and CDR2 SYDVKM. The CDR3: CASSRTDWTEEKLFF. CDR3 nucleotide sequence: TGTGCCAGCAGTCGGACAGATTGGACTGAGGAAAAACTGTTTTTT.

The chain has TRBV6-1 and TRBJ2-1, with a possible D match to TRBD1 (5 bases). Germline assignment: CDR1 MNHNS and CDR2 SASEGT. Trimming pared 3 bases from V and 8 bases from J, leaving 14 bases between. The CDR3 consists of 14 residues. The chain's CDR3 is CASSDGARFDEQFF. CDR3 DNA: TGTGCCAGCAGTGATGGGGCGCGATTCGATGAGCAGTTCTTC.

The gene calls are TRBV19 and TRBJ2-5; possible D gene TRBD2, 5 bases. Germline V gene data show CDR1 as LNHDA and CDR2 as SQIVND (reference sequence). This CDR3 is built from 13 residues. Trimming shortened V by 10 bases and J by 5 bases, and 17 bases separated the two germline ends. CDR3 DNA: TGTGCCACTAACCCGGGGAGTACGGAGACCCAGTACTTC. Protein: CATNPGSTETQYF.

This clone has just one count. The V call is TRBV13, the J call TRBJ2-5, with D tentatively TRBD1 (6 bases). The V gene's germline CDR1 is PRHDT and CDR2 FYEKMQ (reference sequence). CDR3 length: 16 amino acids. V lost 2 bases, J lost 3 bases, and 16 bases lay in between. CDR3 residues: CASSLLGPGTKETQYF. CDR3 bases: TGTGCCAGCAGCTTATTAGGCCCCGGGACAAAAGAGACCCAGTACTTC.

The chain is built from TRBV5-6 and TRBJ1-1; possibly TRBD1 for D (5 bases). The germline CDR1 and CDR2 sequences are SGHDT and YYEEEE. This CDR3 has 17 residues. Deletions cut 0 bases from V and 0 bases from J, with 15 bases between. Here the CDR3 reads CASSLDTGSYLNTEAFF. Written as DNA, the CDR3 is TGTGCCAGCAGCTTGGACACAGGTTCCTACTTGAACACTGAAGCTTTCTTT.